This T cell receptor (beta chain) originates from a study of T cells of healthy individuals. This CDR3 comprises 15 residues. In germline, CDR1 is KGHSH, CDR2 LQKENI. V was clipped by 0 bases and J by 4 bases, with 12 bases between them. TCRdb re-called the 5' RACE reads through MiXCR, storing one row per CDR3 protein. The data contain about 96,000 distinct CDR3 sequences, 17% of them seen just once; the ten biggest clones take up approximately 6%. This clonotype was sampled from a human donor in good health. V usage is TRBV18 and J usage is TRBJ2-5, with a possible D match to TRBD1 (6 bases). The DNA for the CDR3 is TGTGCCAGCTCACCACCGGCAGGGGTGGCAGAGACCCAGTACTTC. Encoded protein: CASSPPAGVAETQYF.